This T cell receptor (beta chain) was sequenced during a study of technical replicates of blood from a handful of donors. This clone showed up just once. Method: immunoSEQ multiplex PCR; TCRdb's copy keeps in-frame clones and lacks some. The table includes 45,000 to 65,000 clones, around 94% detected once. The sequence was collected from a human donor in good health. Sequenced sample: T cells isolated from PBMCs.

The CDR3 DNA sequence: TGTGCTAGTGGTTTGGCCCTTATACCGGGACTAGCGGGGGGGCGCACAGATACGCAGTATTTT. This codes for CASGLALIPGLAGGRTDTQYF. This rearrangement joins TRBV12-5 to TRBJ2-3; 16 bases map to TRBD2. From germline, CDR1 is LGHNT and CDR2 FRNRAP. The CDR3 contains 21 residues. The V and J ends lost 1 base and 1 base, in that order; junction bases with no gene match: 11.